The rows below give T cell receptor beta chains drawn from one sample of a study of blood T cell repertoires in COVID-19. TCRdb's table, derived via immunoSEQ multiplex PCR, lists solely in-frame clones and lacks some. The table has approximately 210,000 clones, over 70% seen once. The specimen was peripheral blood. All receptors derive from a man aged 50-59 years with active or convalescent COVID-19. The CDR3 runs from the conserved cysteine through the conserved F or W.

cdr3_aa: CASSPRTGRVSLHF; v_call: TRBV2
cdr3_aa: CAGGDRGNSPLHF; v_call: TRBV6-6
cdr3_aa: CAISETSAETLAGELFF; v_call: TRBV10-3
cdr3_aa: CASRRTGDAGNTIYF; v_call: TRBV27
cdr3_aa: CATQAGPSYNEQFF; v_call: TRBV28
cdr3_aa: CATADGSGGVRGPYSNQPQHF; v_call: TRBV19
cdr3_aa: CASRRDTGANVLTF; v_call: TRBV6-5
cdr3_aa: CASSFQGYYSNQPQHF; v_call: TRBV7-6
cdr3_aa: CASSRGGWSNQPQHF; v_call: TRBV6-5
cdr3_aa: CASSTGRGYEQYF; v_call: TRBV19